What follows are 29 T cell receptor beta chains derived from one specimen sequenced in a study of T-cell reconstitution after alpha-beta-depleted transplantation in children. It was with unique molecular identifiers that the TCRbeta library was prepared. TCRdb re-called the PCR reads with MiXCR, one entry per CDR3 protein. The table shows some 550,000 distinct CDR3 sequences, with more than 20% occurring only once. This material consisted of PBMCs, mostly from graft donor cells, taken 360 days after TCRalphabeta/CD19-depleted stem cell transplant. The receptors were gathered from a boy in the first two years of life who had a stem cell transplant for acute myeloid leukemia, so the T cells may come from the graft donor.

This clonotype showed up many times. As DNA, the CDR3 is TGCGCCAGCAGCTTGGTCGGTTGGGGCTACACCTTC. Translation: CASSLVGWGYTF. The chain combines TRBV5-1 with TRBJ1-2; D unclear. From germline, CDR1 is SGHRS and CDR2 YFSETQ. Trimming left V 0 bases short and J 8 bases short, with 8 bases between. This CDR3 comprises 12 residues.

CDR3 coding DNA: TGTGCCAGCAGTTATTTGCGGGGGGGCCCATTTTCGGACCCCGGGGAGCTGTTTTTT. Protein: CASSYLRGGPFSDPGELFF. V and J are TRBV6-5 and TRBJ2-2; 9 nucleotides line up with TRBD2. This CDR3 spans 19 amino acids. Trimming removed 3 bases from V and 6 bases from J; junction bases left unmatched: 17. Germline CDR1 is MNHEY and CDR2 is SVGAGI.

There are a few counts of this clonotype. The chain employs TRBV6-1 and TRBJ2-5; D perhaps matches TRBD2 (7 bases). Between the trimmed V and J ends, which lost 5 bases and 5 bases, there was a span of 15 bases. The CDR3 totals 14 residues. In germline, CDR1 is MNHNS, CDR2 SASEGT. CDR3 coding DNA: TGTGCCAGCAGTCTCACGGGGGGCGTCGAGACCCAGTACTTC. As protein: CASSLTGGVETQYF.

This clonotype was found a few times. The rearrangement joins TRBV15 to TRBJ2-7, with D perhaps being TRBD1 or TRBD2 (6 bases each). This CDR3 spans 16 amino acids. Trimming removed 1 base from V and 2 bases from J, with 15 bases in between. In germline, CDR1 is LNHNV, CDR2 YYDKDF (reference sequence). CDR3 coding DNA: TGTGCCACCAGCAGAGGGAGGGCAGGGGTCACCTACGAGCAGTACTTC. Translation: CATSRGRAGVTYEQYF.

Ten or more counts support this clonotype. The genes are TRBV4-3 and TRBJ2-2; D possibly corresponds to TRBD1 (5 bases). Looked up from germline, CDR1 is LGHNA and CDR2 is YSLEER. Trimming left V 0 bases short and J 6 bases short, with 11 bases between. The length of the CDR3 is 15 residues. CDR3 residues: CASSQDWGRAGELFF. The CDR3, as DNA: TGCGCCAGCAGCCAAGACTGGGGCCGGGCCGGGGAGCTGTTTTTT.

This clonotype was observed a few times. The chain carries TRBV29-1 and TRBJ2-1, with D perhaps TRBD1 or TRBD2 (6 bases each). V lost 4 bases and J lost 5, with 12 bases in between. This CDR3 is 13 amino acids long. The germline CDR1 and CDR2 sequences are SQVTM and ANQGSEA. CDR3 DNA: TGCAGCGTTGGGGGGGCCATCGACAATGAGCAGTTCTTC. Translating it yields CSVGGAIDNEQFF.

In this sample, this clonotype turned up many times. The chain employs TRBV7-9 and TRBJ1-2, with 10 bases matching TRBD1. Losses at the gene ends were 3 bases for V and 6 bases for J; bases not matched to a gene: 13. This CDR3 is 17 amino acids long. From germline, CDR1 is SEHNR and CDR2 FQNEAQ (reference sequence). The CDR3 region has the DNA TGTGCCAGCAGCTTGAGGGGGACAGGGGCCCGAAAGGATGGCTACACCTTC. This sequence encodes CASSLRGTGARKDGYTF.

V and J are TRBV4-3 and TRBJ2-2; a weak D match, TRBD2 (6 bases). The V gene lost 0 bases and the J gene lost 10 bases, with 18 bases spanning the gap. Germline CDR1 and CDR2: LGHNA and YSLEER. CDR3 length: 16 residues. The CDR3 loop is CASSQEATRRASELFF. The CDR3 DNA sequence: TGCGCCAGCAGCCAAGAAGCGACTAGGAGGGCATCGGAGCTGTTTTTT.

The chain links TRBV20-1 to TRBJ1-5; possibly TRBD1 for D (5 bases). The germline gives CDR1 DFQATT, CDR2 SNEGSKA (reference sequence). The CDR3 loop spans 15 amino acids. V was clipped by 0 bases and J by 6 bases, with 15 bases between them. The chain's CDR3 is CSARDALQGTQPQHF. The CDR3 DNA reads TGCAGTGCTAGAGATGCCCTCCAGGGAACTCAGCCCCAGCATTTT.

The chain has TRBV3-1 and TRBJ1-1, with TRBD1 matching 7 bases. Unmatched junction bases numbered 12, after V lost 5 bases and J lost 3 bases. Germline CDR1 is LGHDT and CDR2 is YNNKEL (reference sequence). The CDR3 sequence is 16 residues long. The CDR3: CASSSGGGVYDTEAFF. The CDR3 DNA is TGTGCCAGCAGCTCAGGGGGAGGGGTGTACGACACTGAAGCTTTCTTT.

This clonotype was picked up many times. The rearrangement joins TRBV12-3 or TRBV12-4 to TRBJ2-1; a weak D match, TRBD2 (5 bases). The V and J ends lost 8 bases and 0 bases respectively, with 17 bases between them. The CDR3 is made up of 16 amino acids. The CDR3 coding sequence is TGTGCCAGCGGCCCGGGGTTCATCCTCTCCTACAATGAGCAGTTCTTC. Encoded protein: CASGPGFILSYNEQFF.

This clonotype was observed a few times. The J gene is TRBJ2-3, the V gene TRBV7-3; 7 bases line up with TRBD1. V shed 5 bases and J 4 bases; nucleotides not matched to a gene: 9. Germline-derived CDR1 and CDR2 are SGHTA and FQGTGA. This CDR3 is 15 amino acids long. This CDR3 is CASSPTGMESDTQYF. The CDR3 bases are TGTGCCAGCAGCCCGACAGGGATGGAATCAGATACGCAGTATTTT. Complete variable domain (other parts from reference TRBV7-3 and TRBJ2-3): GAGVSQTPSNKVTEKGKYVELRCDPISGHTALYWYRQSLGQGPEFLIYFQGTGAADDSGLPNDRFFAVRPEGSVSTLKIQRTERGDSAVYLCASSPTGMESDTQYFGPGTRLTVL.

The sample holds many counts of this clonotype. This chain connects TRBV10-3 to TRBJ2-5; the match to TRBD2 covers 8 bases. J lost 5 bases, V lost 9 bases, and 8 bases had no gene match. The CDR3 extends over 13 amino acids. Germline V gives CDR1 ENHRY, CDR2 SYGVKD. CDR3 sequence reads: CAIGTREQETQYF. CDR3 nucleotides: TGTGCCATAGGGACTAGAGAGCAGGAGACCCAGTACTTC.

V gene TRBV6-1 combines with J gene TRBJ1-1; TRBD1 is a possible D gene (5 bases). Per germline, CDR1 MNHNS and CDR2 SASEGT. V was pared by 6 bases and J by 0 bases, with 17 bases between. This CDR3 contains 16 residues. DNA for the CDR3: TGTGCCAGCAGCAGACAAAACAGGAGAATGAACACTGAAGCTTTCTTT. This encodes CASSRQNRRMNTEAFF.

This clonotype was counted many times. This sequence joins TRBV7-2 and TRBJ2-2; D is unclear. Deletions cut 0 bases from V and 6 bases from J, with 5 bases between. CDR1 is SGHTA, CDR2 FQGNSA, per germline. The CDR3 covers 13 residues. DNA for the CDR3: TGTGCCAGCAGCTTAGCGTTTGCCGGGGAGCTGTTTTTT. It yields the protein CASSLAFAGELFF. The full variable domain, rest sourced from reference TRBV7-2 and TRBJ2-2, is GAGVSQSPSNKVTEKGKDVELRCDPISGHTALYWYRQSLGQGLEFLIYFQGNSAPDKSGLPSDRFSAERTGGSVSTLTIQRTQQEDSAVYLCASSLAFAGELFFGEGSRLTVL.

This clonotype appeared a few times. The rearrangement links TRBV7-9 to TRBJ2-2, with TRBD1 as a possible D gene (6 bases). This CDR3 has 19 amino acids. The germline V gene encodes CDR1 SEHNR and CDR2 FQNEAQ (reference sequence). Between the trimmed V and J ends, which lost 4 bases and 5 bases, there was a span of 26 bases. CDR3 protein: CASSSPLGSDRRKTGELFF. The CDR3 nucleotides are TGTGCCAGCAGCTCCCCCCTGGGGTCTGACAGGAGAAAGACCGGGGAGCTGTTTTTT.

This clonotype was observed at least ten times. The CDR3 region is CATSSHYLGQGGTEAFF. The CDR3 DNA is TGTGCCACCAGCAGCCATTACCTGGGACAGGGTGGCACTGAAGCTTTCTTT. The gene calls are TRBV15 and TRBJ1-1, with 9 bases fitting TRBD1. Per the germline V gene, CDR1 is LNHNV and CDR2 is YYDKDF (reference sequence). The V segment lost 3 bases and the J segment 4 bases; nucleotides outside the gene matches: 12. This CDR3 has 17 amino acids.

V and J are TRBV20-1 and TRBJ2-1; 9 bases fit TRBD2. The V gene end was trimmed by 0 bases and the J gene end by 6 bases; junction bases not matched to a gene: 9. CDR3 size: 16 residues. CDR1 is DFQATT, CDR2 SNEGSKA, per germline (reference sequence). CDR3 in amino acids: CSARDPVLAGPNEQFF. The CDR3 region has the DNA TGCAGTGCTAGAGATCCCGTACTAGCGGGTCCCAATGAGCAGTTCTTC.

This clonotype was seen repeatedly, ten times or more. This chain connects TRBV5-1 to TRBJ2-5; D ambiguous. This CDR3 has 13 amino acids. V shed 4 bases and J shed 5 bases, with 12 bases lying between them. In germline, CDR1 is SGHRS, CDR2 YFSETQ. The CDR3: CASSPRQMETQYF. Written as DNA, the CDR3 is TGCGCCAGCAGCCCCCGGCAGATGGAGACCCAGTACTTC.

This clonotype has ten or more counts. The CDR3 sequence is CASSVPAGNIQYF. The DNA for the CDR3 is TGTGCCAGCAGCGTCCCCGCCGGGAACATTCAGTACTTC. V is TRBV5-6 and J is TRBJ2-4, with D hard to call. V was pared by 4 bases and J by 7 bases, with 12 bases between. The CDR3 spans 13 residues. Germline V gives CDR1 SGHDT, CDR2 YYEEEE.

The V and J genes are TRBV5-5 and TRBJ1-1; 10 nucleotides align to TRBD1. The germline V gene encodes CDR1 SGHKS and CDR2 YYEKEE (reference sequence). This CDR3 is built from 15 residues. The V gene end was trimmed by 0 bases and the J gene end by 9 bases; junction bases not matched to a gene: 8. CDR3 sequence (DNA): TGTGCCAGCAGCTTGGAGAACCGGGACAGGGGCAAAGCTTTCTTT. Its translation: CASSLENRDRGKAFF.

The chain links TRBV7-2 to TRBJ2-7; the D is unclear. The CDR3 runs 15 residues. CDR1 and CDR2 from the germline V gene are SGHTA and FQGNSA. The V and J ends lost 3 bases and 1 base respectively, with 13 bases between them. CDR3 sequence (DNA): TGTGCCAGCAGCTTCGAAGGGCATCCTTCCTACGAGCAGTACTTC. As protein: CASSFEGHPSYEQYF.

This clonotype was recorded at least ten times. The chain joins TRBV5-1 to TRBJ2-3, with TRBD2 as a possible D gene (5 bases). The ends were cut back, 0 bases at V and 5 bases at J, with 16 bases in the middle. Per germline, CDR1 SGHRS and CDR2 YFSETQ. This CDR3 is 16 amino acids long. The CDR3 bases are TGCGCCAGCAGCTTGGGAGGGTCAGCCCGTCAAGATACGCAGTATTTT. This encodes CASSLGGSARQDTQYF.

The chain joins TRBV6-4 to TRBJ2-7; the D gene is possibly TRBD2 (5 bases). The CDR3 consists of 15 residues. Germline V gene data show CDR1 as MRHNA and CDR2 as SNTAGT. Trimming cost V 0 bases and J 4 bases, with 13 bases left between them. The CDR3 sequence: CASSDSWTEEYEQYF. Here the CDR3 DNA reads TGTGCCAGCAGTGACTCTTGGACGGAGGAGTACGAGCAGTACTTC.

This clonotype was seen a few times. The chain links TRBV7-8 to TRBJ2-7; D is tentatively TRBD1 or TRBD2 (6 bases each). V lost 3 bases, J lost 5 bases, and 8 bases lay in between. The CDR3 spans 12 residues. Germline-derived CDR1 and CDR2 are SGHVS and FQNEAQ. CDR3 sequence: CASSFRGDEQYF. For the CDR3, the DNA is TGTGCCAGCAGCTTTAGGGGGGACGAGCAGTACTTC. Combining the CDR3 with reference TRBV7-8 and TRBJ2-7 gives the whole variable domain GAGVSQSPRYKVAKRGQDVALRCDPISGHVSLFWYQQALGQGPEFLTYFQNEAQLDKSGLPSDRFFAERPEGSVSTLKIQRTQQEDSAVYLCASSFRGDEQYFGPGTRLTVT.

This sequence joins TRBV11-2 and TRBJ2-3; TRBD1 aligns across 8 bases. Germline V gene lookup returns CDR1 SGHAT and CDR2 FQNNGV. CDR3 size: 17 residues. The junction had 10 bases not matched to a gene; V was cut back by 3 bases and J by 2 bases. The CDR3 DNA reads TGTGCCAGCAGCTTGGAAGCCCGGGACAGGAACACAGATACGCAGTATTTT. It is translated as CASSLEARDRNTDTQYF.

This clonotype was found a few times. The chain combines TRBV28 with TRBJ2-5; 8 bases are a match to TRBD1. The CDR3 runs 18 residues. The V gene's germline CDR1 is MDHEN and CDR2 SYDVKM. With 3 bases clipped from V and 4 bases from J, the junction kept 16 bases outside the gene matches. The chain's CDR3 is CASSFVTYFSGQGETQYF. Here the CDR3 DNA reads TGTGCCAGCAGTTTTGTTACGTACTTTTCAGGACAGGGAGAGACCCAGTACTTC.

This clonotype was seen only a few times. This rearrangement joins TRBV7-2 to TRBJ1-2; TRBD1 agrees at 8 bases. Germline V lookup: CDR1 SGHTA, CDR2 FQGNSA. The CDR3 has 16 residues. Trimming removed 0 bases from V and 5 bases from J; junction bases left unmatched: 8. CDR3 bases: TGTGCCAGCAGCTTAGCCAGAGGACAGGGAGATTATGGCTACACCTTC. Translated, it gives CASSLARGQGDYGYTF.

This clonotype was found many times. This chain links TRBV12-3 or TRBV12-4 with TRBJ2-5, with 9 bases aligning to TRBD1. The ends lost 6 bases at V and 5 bases at J; junction bases unmatched: 10. The CDR3 length is 15 residues. The CDR3 reads CASRGLQGARETQYF. Written as DNA, the CDR3 is TGTGCCAGCAGGGGATTACAGGGGGCTCGGGAGACCCAGTACTTC.